The sequence of this T cell receptor (beta chain) was determined in a study of T cell responses to AZD1222 COVID-19 vaccine. Study-wide results and caveats: The study identified only six AZD1222 recipients as seropositive at baseline. Clonal diversity was possibly underestimated, and the donors were mostly white British, with more females. Close to half of spike-specific TCRs reportedly recognize unmutated variant regions. Spike-specific TCR breadth and depth grew following two AZD1222 doses.

Some clones are missing from TCRdb's copy, which holds only in-frame ones; the method was immunoSEQ multiplex PCR. The sample has about 190,000 clones, around 92% seen once; the top ten hold roughly 10%. A word on this clone: Its antigen remains unknown.

The CDR3 is made up of 13 amino acids. The germline V and J ends were trimmed by 6 bases and 7 bases, with 10 bases remaining between them. Germline values: CDR1 KGHSH, CDR2 LQKENI. This specimen was peripheral blood, taken on day 0 of AZD1222 vaccination. This chain links TRBV18 with TRBJ1-6; D not resolved. The receptor was derived from an adult in good health. The CDR3 DNA reads TGTGCCAGCTCTCCAACCCACAATTCACCCCTCCACTTT. Its translation is CASSPTHNSPLHF. The whole variable domain, remainder taken from reference TRBV18 and TRBJ1-6, is NAGVMQNPRHLVRRRGQEARLRCSPMKGHSHVYWYRQLPEEGLKFMVYLQKENIIDESGMPKERFSAEFPKEGPSILRIQQVVRGDSAAYFCASSPTHNSPLHFGNGTRLTVT.